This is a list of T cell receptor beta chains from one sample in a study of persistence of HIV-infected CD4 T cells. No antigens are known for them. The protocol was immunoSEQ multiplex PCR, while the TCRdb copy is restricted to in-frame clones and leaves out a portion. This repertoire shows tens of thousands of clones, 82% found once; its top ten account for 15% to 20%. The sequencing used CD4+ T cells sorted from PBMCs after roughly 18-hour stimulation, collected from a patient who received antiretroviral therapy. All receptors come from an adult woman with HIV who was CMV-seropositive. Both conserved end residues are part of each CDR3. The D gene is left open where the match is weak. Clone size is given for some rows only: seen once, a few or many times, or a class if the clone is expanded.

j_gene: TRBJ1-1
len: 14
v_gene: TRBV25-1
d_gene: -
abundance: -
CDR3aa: CASSDGRQNTEAFF
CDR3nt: TGTGCCAGCAGTGATGGGCGGCAGAACACTGAAGCTTTCTTT

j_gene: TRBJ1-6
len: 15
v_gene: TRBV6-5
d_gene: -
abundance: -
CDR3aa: CASSPQGGSGSPLHF
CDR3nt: TGTGCCAGCAGTCCACAGGGCGGGAGCGGTTCACCCCTCCACTTT

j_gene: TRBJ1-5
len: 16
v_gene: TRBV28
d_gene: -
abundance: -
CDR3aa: CASSLIIQARGQPQHF
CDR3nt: TGTGCCAGCAGTTTAATCATCCAAGCCCGCGGGCAGCCCCAGCATTTT

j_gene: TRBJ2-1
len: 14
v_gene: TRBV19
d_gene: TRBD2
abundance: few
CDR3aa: CASSMWREVNEQFF
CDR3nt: TGTGCCAGTAGTATGTGGCGGGAGGTGAATGAGCAGTTCTTC

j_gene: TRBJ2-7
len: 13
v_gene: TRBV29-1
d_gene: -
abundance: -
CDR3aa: CSVSERVGYEQYF
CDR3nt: TGCAGCGTGTCAGAGCGGGTGGGCTACGAGCAGTACTTC

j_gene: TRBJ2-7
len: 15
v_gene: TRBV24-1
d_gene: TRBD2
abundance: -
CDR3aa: CATSDGAGGSYEQYF
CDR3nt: TGTGCCACCAGTGATGGGGCGGGGGGCTCATACGAGCAGTACTTC

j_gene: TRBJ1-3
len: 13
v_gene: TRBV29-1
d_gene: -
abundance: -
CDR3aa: CSGSEGSGNTIYF
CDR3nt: TGCAGCGGTTCCGAAGGGTCTGGAAACACCATATATTTT

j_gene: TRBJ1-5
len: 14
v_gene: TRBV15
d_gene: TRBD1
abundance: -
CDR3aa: CATQTGGGNQPQHF
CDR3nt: TGTGCCACCCAAACAGGGGGGGGCAATCAGCCCCAGCATTTT

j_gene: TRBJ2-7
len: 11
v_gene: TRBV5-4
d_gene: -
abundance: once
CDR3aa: CASSLNYEQYF
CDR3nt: TGTGCCAGCAGCTTAAACTACGAGCAGTACTTC

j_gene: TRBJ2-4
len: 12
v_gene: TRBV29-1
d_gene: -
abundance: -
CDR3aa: CSVDMGENIQYF
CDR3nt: TGCAGCGTTGATATGGGGGAGAACATTCAGTACTTC

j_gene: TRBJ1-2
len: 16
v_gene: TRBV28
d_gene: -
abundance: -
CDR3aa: CASSFPQSVRKDGYIF
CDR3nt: TGTGCCAGCAGTTTCCCCCAAAGCGTGAGGAAGGATGGCTACATCTTC

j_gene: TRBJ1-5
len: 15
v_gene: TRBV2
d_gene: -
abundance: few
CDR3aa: CASSDNRVGDQPQHF
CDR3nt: TGTGCCAGCAGTGATAACAGGGTGGGGGATCAGCCCCAGCATTTT

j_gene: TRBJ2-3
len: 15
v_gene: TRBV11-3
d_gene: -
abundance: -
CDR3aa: CASSLSGQGTDTQYF
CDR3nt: TGTGCCAGCAGCTTATCCGGGCAGGGCACAGATACGCAGTATTTT

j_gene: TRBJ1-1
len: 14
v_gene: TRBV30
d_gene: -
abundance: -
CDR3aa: CAWSDQGKNTEAFF
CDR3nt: TGTGCCTGGAGTGATCAGGGAAAGAACACTGAAGCTTTCTTT

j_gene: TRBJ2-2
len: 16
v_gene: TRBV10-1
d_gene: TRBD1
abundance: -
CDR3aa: CASQAGTGGITGELFF
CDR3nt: TGCGCCAGCCAAGCGGGGACAGGGGGCATCACCGGGGAGCTGTTTTTT

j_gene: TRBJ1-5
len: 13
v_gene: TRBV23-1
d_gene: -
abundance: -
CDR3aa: CASSLGEDQPQHF
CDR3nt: TGCGCCAGCAGTCTGGGGGAGGATCAGCCCCAGCATTTT

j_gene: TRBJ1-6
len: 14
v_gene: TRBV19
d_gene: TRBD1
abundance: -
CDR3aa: CASSLDRGNSPLHF
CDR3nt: TGTGCCAGTAGCTTAGACAGGGGAAATTCACCCCTCCACTTT

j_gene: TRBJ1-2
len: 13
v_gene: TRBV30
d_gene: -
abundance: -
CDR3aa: CAWSVGQGHGYTF
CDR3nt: TGTGCCTGGAGTGTAGGGCAGGGCCACGGCTACACCTTC

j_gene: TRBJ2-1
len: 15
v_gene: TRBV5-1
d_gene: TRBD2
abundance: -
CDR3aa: CASSIRTSFDNEQFF
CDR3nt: TGCGCCAGCAGCATCAGGACTAGTTTCGACAATGAGCAGTTCTTC

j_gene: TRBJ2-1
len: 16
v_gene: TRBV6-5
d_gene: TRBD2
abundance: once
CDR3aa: CASSYGWTSGRNEQFF
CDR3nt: TGTGCCAGCAGTTACGGGTGGACTAGCGGGAGGAATGAGCAGTTCTTC

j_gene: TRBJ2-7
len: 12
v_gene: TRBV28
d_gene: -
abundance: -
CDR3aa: CASSLLRYEQYF
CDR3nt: TGTGCCAGCAGTTTACTACGCTACGAGCAGTACTTC

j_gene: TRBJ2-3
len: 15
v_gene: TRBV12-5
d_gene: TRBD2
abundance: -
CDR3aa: CASGPPGGRPDTQYF
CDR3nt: TGTGCTAGTGGTCCTCCGGGGGGACGTCCAGATACGCAGTATTTT

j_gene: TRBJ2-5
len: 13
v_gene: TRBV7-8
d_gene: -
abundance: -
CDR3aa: CASSRERKETQYF
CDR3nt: TGCGCCAGCAGCCGCGAGCGGAAAGAGACCCAGTACTTC

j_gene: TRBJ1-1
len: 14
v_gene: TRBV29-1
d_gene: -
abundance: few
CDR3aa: CSVRQGVMNTEAFF
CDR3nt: TGCAGCGTTCGTCAGGGAGTCATGAACACTGAAGCTTTCTTT

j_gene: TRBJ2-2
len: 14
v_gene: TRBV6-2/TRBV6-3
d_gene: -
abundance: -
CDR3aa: CASSSQGNTGELFF
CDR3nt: TGTGCCAGCAGTTCACAGGGGAACACCGGGGAGCTGTTTTTT

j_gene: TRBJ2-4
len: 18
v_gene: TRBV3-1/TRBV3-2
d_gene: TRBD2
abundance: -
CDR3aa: CASSHAPTGGRAVSRQYF
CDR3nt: TGTGCCAGCAGCCACGCGCCAACTGGCGGGAGGGCCGTCTCGCGTCAGTACTTC

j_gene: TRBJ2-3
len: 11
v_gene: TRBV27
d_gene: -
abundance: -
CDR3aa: CASSLADTQYF
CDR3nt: TGTGCCAGCAGTCTCGCAGATACGCAGTATTTT

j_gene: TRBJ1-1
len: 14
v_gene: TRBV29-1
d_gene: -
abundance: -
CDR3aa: CSAQKGGGVTEAFF
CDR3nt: TGCAGCGCCCAGAAGGGGGGAGGGGTCACTGAAGCTTTCTTT

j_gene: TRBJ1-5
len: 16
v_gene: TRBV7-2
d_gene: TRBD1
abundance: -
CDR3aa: CASSLVGTGGNQPQHF
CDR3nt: TGTGCCAGCAGCTTAGTGGGGACAGGGGGCAATCAGCCCCAGCATTTT

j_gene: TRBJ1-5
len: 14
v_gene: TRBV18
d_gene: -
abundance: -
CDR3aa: CASSPLGGRQPQHF
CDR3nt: TGTGCCAGCTCACCACTGGGGGGGAGGCAGCCCCAGCATTTT

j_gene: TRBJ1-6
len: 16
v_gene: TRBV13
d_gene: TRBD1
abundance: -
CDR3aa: CASSVPGTGGVTPLHF
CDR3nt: TGTGCCAGCAGCGTTCCCGGGACAGGGGGTGTTACACCCCTCCACTTT

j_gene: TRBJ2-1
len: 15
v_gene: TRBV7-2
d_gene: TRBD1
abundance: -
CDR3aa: CASSGRDRGVNEQFF
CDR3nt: TGTGCCAGCAGCGGCCGGGACAGGGGTGTCAATGAGCAGTTCTTC

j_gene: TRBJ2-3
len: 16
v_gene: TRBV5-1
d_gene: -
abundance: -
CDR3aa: CASSFSADRHTDTQYF
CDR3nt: TGCGCCAGCAGCTTTTCGGCGGACAGACACACAGATACGCAGTATTTT

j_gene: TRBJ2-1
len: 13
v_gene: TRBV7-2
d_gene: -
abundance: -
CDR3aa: CASSLGHYNEQFF
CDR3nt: TGTGCCAGCAGCTTGGGACACTACAATGAGCAGTTCTTC

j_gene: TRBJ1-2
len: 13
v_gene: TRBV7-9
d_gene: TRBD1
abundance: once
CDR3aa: CASSAGGGYGYTF
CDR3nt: TGTGCCAGCAGCGCAGGGGGCGGCTATGGCTACACCTTC

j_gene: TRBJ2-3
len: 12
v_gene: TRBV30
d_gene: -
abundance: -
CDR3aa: CAWSVRGDTQYF
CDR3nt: TGTGCCTGGAGTGTACGGGGGGATACGCAGTATTTT

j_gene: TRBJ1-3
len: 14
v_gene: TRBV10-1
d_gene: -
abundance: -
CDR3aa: CASSGPGAGNTIYF
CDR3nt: TGCGCCAGCAGTGGCCCGGGGGCTGGAAACACCATATATTTT

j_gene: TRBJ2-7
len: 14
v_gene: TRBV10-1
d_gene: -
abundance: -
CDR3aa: CASSRGDSGNEQYF
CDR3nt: TGCGCCAGCAGCCGCGGGGACAGTGGGAACGAGCAGTACTTC

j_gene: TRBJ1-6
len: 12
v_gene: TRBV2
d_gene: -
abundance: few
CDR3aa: CASRETNSPLHF
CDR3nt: TGTGCCAGCAGGGAGACCAATTCACCCCTCCACTTT

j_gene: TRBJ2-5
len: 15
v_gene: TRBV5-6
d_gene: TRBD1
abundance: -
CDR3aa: CASSPRTGGSETQYF
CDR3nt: TGTGCCAGCAGCCCAAGGACAGGGGGCAGTGAGACCCAGTACTTC

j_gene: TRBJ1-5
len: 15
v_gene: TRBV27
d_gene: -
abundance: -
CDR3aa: CASRELGVDGQPQHF
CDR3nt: TGTGCCAGCAGGGAACTCGGCGTTGACGGTCAGCCCCAGCATTTT

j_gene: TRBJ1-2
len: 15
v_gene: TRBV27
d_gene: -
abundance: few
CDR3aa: CASSSPATGKKDYTF
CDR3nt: TGTGCCAGCAGTTCCCCGGCCACAGGGAAAAAAGACTACACCTTC

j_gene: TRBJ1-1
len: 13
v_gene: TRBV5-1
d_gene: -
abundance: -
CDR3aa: CASSSSGGTEAFF
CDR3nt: TGCGCCAGCAGCTCTAGCGGAGGCACTGAAGCTTTCTTT

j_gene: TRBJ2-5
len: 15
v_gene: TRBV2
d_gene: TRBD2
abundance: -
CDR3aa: CASSEGRGGLQTQYF
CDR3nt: TGTGCCAGCAGCGAGGGGCGGGGGGGCCTTCAGACCCAGTACTTC

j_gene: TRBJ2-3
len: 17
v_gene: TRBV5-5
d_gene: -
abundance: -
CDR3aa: CASSFRIASSSTDTQYF
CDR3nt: TGTGCCAGCAGCTTCAGGATAGCGTCTTCTAGCACAGATACGCAGTATTTT

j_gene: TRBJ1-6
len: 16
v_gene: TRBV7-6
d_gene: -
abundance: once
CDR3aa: CASSKQSGRNNSPLHF
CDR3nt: TGTGCCAGCAGCAAGCAAAGCGGCAGAAATAATTCACCCCTCCACTTT

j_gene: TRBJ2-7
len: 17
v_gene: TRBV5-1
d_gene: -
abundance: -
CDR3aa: CASSFGGTILSNYEQYF
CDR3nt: TGCGCCAGCAGCTTCGGCGGGACGATCCTAAGCAACTACGAGCAGTACTTC

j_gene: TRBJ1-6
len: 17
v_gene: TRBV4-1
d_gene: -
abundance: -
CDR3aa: CASSQEAGVSYNSPLHF
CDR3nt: TGCGCCAGCAGCCAAGAGGCTGGGGTCTCCTATAATTCACCCCTCCACTTT

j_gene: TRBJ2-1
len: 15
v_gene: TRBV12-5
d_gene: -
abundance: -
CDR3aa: CASGLTRPSYNEQFF
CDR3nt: TGTGCTAGTGGTTTGACCCGCCCCTCCTACAATGAGCAGTTCTTC